This TCR beta chain was identified in a study of glioma-infiltrating T cells. This clonotype was observed a few times. TCR alpha and beta CDR3 regions were amplified from RNA using iRepertoire nested multiplex PCR. One entry per CDR3 protein, called by TCRdb with MiXCR from the multiplex PCR reads. This table holds more than 90,000 distinct CDR3 sequences, about 37% found once. The V and J ends lost 5 bases and 0 bases, in that order; junction bases with no gene match: 15. From germline, CDR1 is SGHTA and CDR2 FQGNSA. The CDR3 spans 19 residues. The source material was glioma tissue, nonneoplastic brain tissue, or PBMCs (not recorded which). The clonotype comes from a human donor with low-grade glioma or glioblastoma, undergoing nonglioma brain surgery, or in good health (not recorded which). The rearrangement uses TRBV7-2 and TRBJ2-1; 8 bases fit TRBD2. The CDR3 DNA sequence: TGTGCCAGCAGCCCGCTGCTCCCCGGGGGGGGCAACTCCTACAATGAGCAGTTCTTC. This encodes CASSPLLPGGGNSYNEQFF.